One sample yielded the 28 T cell receptor beta chains listed below, sequenced in a study of lymphopenia after photon versus proton radiotherapy. Assay: immunoSEQ multiplex PCR; the TCRdb copy retains only in-frame clones and omits some. The data show about 30,000 clones, approximately 90% seen once. The sample was peripheral blood, taken from a patient treated with proton-based radiotherapy. The receptors originated from an older woman with cholangiocarcinoma. Some clones in this sample may be carry-over from other donors' samples.

The rearrangement uses TRBV7-2 and TRBJ2-7; 9 nucleotides agree with TRBD1. The CDR3 consists of 15 residues. V was clipped by 6 bases and J by 0 bases; unmatched bases: 6. Germline assignment: CDR1 SGHTA and CDR2 FQGNSA. The CDR3 DNA follows: TGTGCCAGCAGTAAACAGGGGGCCGGCTCCTACGAGCAGTACTTC. It encodes CASSKQGAGSYEQYF.

The chain carries TRBV2 and TRBJ2-5, with 7 nucleotides matching TRBD1. Germline-derived CDR1 and CDR2 are SNHLY and FYNNEI. The junction had 8 bases not matched to a gene; V was cut back by 8 bases and J by 5 bases. The CDR3 has 13 amino acids. CDR3 protein: CASDRTGRETQYF. Here the CDR3 DNA reads TGTGCCAGCGATCGGACAGGACGGGAGACCCAGTACTTC.

This rearrangement joins TRBV20-1 to TRBJ2-2; D unresolved. The germline gives CDR1 DFQATT, CDR2 SNEGSKA (reference sequence). V was pared by 3 bases and J by 5 bases, with 4 bases between. This CDR3 has 11 residues. Here the CDR3 DNA reads TGCAGTGCTAGCGGGACCGGGGAGCTGTTTTTT. Its protein is CSASGTGELFF.

The CDR3 DNA sequence: TGTGCCAGCAGCCAAGATCGTAGGGTCTCCTACGAGCAGTACTTC. Encoded protein: CASSQDRRVSYEQYF. This chain links TRBV14 with TRBJ2-7; D not certain. The CDR3 extends over 15 amino acids. CDR1 SGHDN and CDR2 FVKESK come from the germline V gene. Trimming removed 0 bases from V and 0 bases from J, with 9 bases in between.

The chain is built from TRBV6-5 and TRBJ1-2; D is unresolved. CDR1 is MNHEY, CDR2 SVGAGI, per germline. Between the trimmed V and J ends, which lost 6 bases and 4 bases, there was a span of 15 bases. This CDR3 contains 14 residues. The DNA for the CDR3 is TGTGCCAGCAGGCGCCCGACATCTATCTATGGCTACACCTTC. The encoded protein is CASRRPTSIYGYTF.

The chain joins TRBV18 to TRBJ2-7, with TRBD2 matching 10 bases. The CDR3 runs 15 residues. V lost 2 bases and J lost 4; bases outside the gene matches: 5. Germline-derived CDR1 and CDR2 are KGHSH and LQKENI. The CDR3 DNA reads as TGTGCCAGCTCACCAAGTAGCGGGAGGTGGTACGAGCAGTACTTC. Protein product: CASSPSSGRWYEQYF.

The chain is built from TRBV19 and TRBJ2-1; TRBD2 aligns across 8 bases. Germline V CDR1 and CDR2: LNHDA, SQIVND (reference sequence). The CDR3 loop spans 17 amino acids. The ends lost 1 base at V and 7 bases at J; junction bases unmatched: 12. CDR3 sequence (DNA): TGTGCCAGTAGTATAGGAATGCGGACTAGCATCCTGAATGAGCAGTTCTTC. Translated, it gives CASSIGMRTSILNEQFF.

The V call is TRBV7-9, the J call TRBJ2-7; no clear D gene. V dropped 5 bases and J dropped 7 bases, with 15 bases sitting between them. Per germline, CDR1 SEHNR and CDR2 FQNEAQ (reference sequence). The CDR3 is 13 residues long. The CDR3 coding sequence is TGTGCCAGCAGCGAGAAATCAAGGCGGGAGCAGTACTTC. Protein product: CASSEKSRREQYF. Full variable domain (remainder filled in from reference TRBV7-9 and TRBJ2-7): DTGVSQNPRHKITKRGQNVTFRCDPISEHNRLYWYRQTLGQGPEFLTYFQNEAQLEKSRLLSDRFSAERPKGSFSTLEIQRTEQGDSAMYLCASSEKSRREQYFGPGTRLTVT.

The chain employs TRBV11-2 and TRBJ2-1; D remains unclear. This CDR3 spans 11 amino acids. The germline V gene encodes CDR1 SGHAT and CDR2 FQNNGV. V dropped 2 bases and J dropped 5 bases, with 1 base sitting between them. This chain's CDR3 is CASSLNNEQFF. CDR3 nucleotide sequence: TGTGCCAGCAGCTTAAACAATGAGCAGTTCTTC. Using reference TRBV11-2 and TRBJ2-1 for the parts outside the CDR3, the full variable domain is EAGVAQSPRYKIIEKRQSVAFWCNPISGHATLYWYQQILGQGPKLLIQFQNNGVVDDSQLPKDRFSAERLKGVDSTLKIQPAKLEDSAVYLCASSLNNEQFFGPGTRLTVL.

This rearrangement joins TRBV2 to TRBJ2-1, with D perhaps matching TRBD2 (6 bases). The CDR3 totals 14 residues. Deletions cut 5 bases from V and 5 bases from J, with 13 bases between. Germline V CDR1 and CDR2: SNHLY, FYNNEI. The CDR3 region has the DNA TGTGCCAGCAGTACGGGGCGGGACCACAATGAGCAGTTCTTC. Translated, it gives CASSTGRDHNEQFF. Supplemented by reference TRBV2 and TRBJ2-1, the full variable domain reads EPEVTQTPSHQVTQMGQEVILRCVPISNHLYFYWYRQILGQKVEFLVSFYNNEISEKSEIFDDQFSVERPDGSNFTLKIRSTKLEDSAMYFCASSTGRDHNEQFFGPGTRLTVL.

J is TRBJ1-2 and V is TRBV5-4, with D maybe TRBD1 (5 bases). Trimming removed 4 bases from V and 7 bases from J, with 20 bases in between. The CDR3 runs to 15 residues. Germline CDR1 is SGHNT and CDR2 is YYREEE (reference sequence). CDR3 in DNA: TGTGCCAGCAGCCGGCCCGGCGGGGGAATTCCTGGCTACACCTTC. Translation: CASSRPGGGIPGYTF.

The sample holds one count of this clone. V and J are TRBV9 and TRBJ2-3; the D is unclear. The CDR3 runs to 14 residues. The V gene lost 0 bases and the J gene lost 4 bases, with 9 bases spanning the gap. Looked up from germline, CDR1 is SGDLS and CDR2 is YYNGEE. CDR3 nucleotides: TGTGCCAGCAGCGTAGCTACGTGGGCAGATACGCAGTATTTT. Translated: CASSVATWADTQYF.

This rearrangement joins TRBV7-6 to TRBJ1-5, with 7 bases identical to TRBD1. Germline CDR1 and CDR2: SGHVS and FNYEAQ. The CDR3 is made up of 16 amino acids. Trimming cost V 1 base and J 4 bases; bases outside gene matches: 7. The CDR3 is CASSLDSGTANQPQHF. The CDR3, as DNA: TGTGCCAGCAGCTTAGACAGCGGGACAGCAAATCAGCCCCAGCATTTT.

The rearrangement joins TRBV11-2 to TRBJ1-2; D is unresolved. Between the trimmed V and J ends, which lost 7 bases and 7 bases, there was a span of 16 bases. Per germline, CDR1 SGHAT and CDR2 FQNNGV. The CDR3 contains 13 residues. CDR3 bases: TGTGCCAGCATCCCGAGCTGGGGTTTTGGCTACACCTTC. This sequence encodes CASIPSWGFGYTF. Full variable domain (outside the CDR3, taken from reference TRBV11-2 and TRBJ1-2): EAGVAQSPRYKIIEKRQSVAFWCNPISGHATLYWYQQILGQGPKLLIQFQNNGVVDDSQLPKDRFSAERLKGVDSTLKIQPAKLEDSAVYLCASIPSWGFGYTFGSGTRLTVV.

About this clone: Distinct nucleotide sequences in the sample also encode this CDR3. The V and J genes are TRBV6-4 and TRBJ1-1; D gene uncertain. Between the trimmed V and J ends, which lost 3 bases and 1 base, there was a span of 9 bases. Germline-derived CDR1 and CDR2 are MRHNA and SNTAGT. The CDR3 runs to 14 residues. CDR3 nucleotide sequence: TGTGCCAGCAGTGAGAACTCGGGGAACACTGAAGCTTTCTTT. This sequence encodes CASSENSGNTEAFF.

This chain uses TRBV5-1 with TRBJ2-1; tentative D call: TRBD2 (5 bases). The V gene lost 4 bases and the J gene lost 0 bases, with 14 bases spanning the gap. Germline CDR1 SGHRS, CDR2 YFSETQ. The length of the CDR3 is 16 residues. For the CDR3, the DNA is TGCGCCAGCAGCGGCCCAAGCGGTAGCTCCTACAATGAGCAGTTCTTC. It translates to CASSGPSGSSYNEQFF.

The rearrangement joins TRBV2 to TRBJ2-7, with D possibly TRBD1 on 6 matching bases. Germline CDR1 SNHLY, CDR2 FYNNEI. This CDR3 has 16 amino acids. Between the trimmed V and J ends, which lost 7 bases and 0 bases, there was a span of 19 bases. CDR3 DNA sequence: TGTGCCAGCACTCAGATAGGGGGTCGTGGCTCCTACGAGCAGTACTTC. Its translation is CASTQIGGRGSYEQYF.

This sequence joins TRBV6-6 and TRBJ2-7; D ambiguous. Deletions cut 5 bases from V and 6 bases from J, with 11 bases between. Germline V gene sequence: CDR1 MNHNY, CDR2 SVGAGI (reference sequence). The CDR3 has 12 amino acids. The CDR3 coding sequence is TGTGCCAGCAGTCGGGCCTACTTCGAGCAGTACTTC. It is translated as CASSRAYFEQYF.

The CDR3 DNA reads as TGCGCCAGCAGTGAGACGACAGGGAAGCAGTTCTTC. The encoded protein is CASSETTGKQFF. V is TRBV10-2 and J is TRBJ2-1, with 7 bases aligning to TRBD1. The CDR3 has 12 residues. The V gene end was trimmed by 2 bases and the J gene end by 11 bases; junction bases not matched to a gene: 3. In germline, CDR1 is WSHSY, CDR2 SAAADI.

J is TRBJ1-2 and V is TRBV6-6, with 8 bases that match TRBD1. Germline V gene lookup returns CDR1 MNHNY and CDR2 SVGAGI (reference sequence). The CDR3 consists of 14 residues. V shed 7 bases and J 4 bases; nucleotides not matched to a gene: 8. The CDR3 DNA is TGTGCCAGCATCAACCAGGGGGCCCCCTATGGCTACACCTTC. It specifies CASINQGAPYGYTF.

The DNA for the CDR3 is TGTGCCAGCAGCTTAATACGTTGGAACCAAGAGACCCAGTACTTC. It translates to CASSLIRWNQETQYF. The chain employs TRBV11-3 and TRBJ2-5; D is unresolved. With 2 bases removed from V and 0 bases from J, the gap between germline ends came to 10 bases. The V gene's germline CDR1 is SGHNT and CDR2 YENEEA. CDR3 length equals 15 residues.

This chain joins TRBV27 and TRBJ2-3; a weak D match, TRBD2 (6 bases). The CDR3 has 14 amino acids. CDR1 and CDR2 from the germline V gene are MNHEY and SMNVEV (reference sequence). Trimming stripped 6 bases from V and 1 base from J, with 11 bases between. Written as DNA, the CDR3 is TGTGCCAGCAGGGTCGGCGGGGGCACAGATACGCAGTATTTT. Translation gives CASRVGGGTDTQYF.

The genes are TRBV5-1 and TRBJ2-7, with D tentatively TRBD2 (5 bases). Germline V gene data show CDR1 as SGHRS and CDR2 as YFSETQ. The V and J ends lost 0 bases and 6 bases respectively, with 10 bases between them. The CDR3 is made up of 13 amino acids. In DNA, the CDR3 is TGCGCCAGCAGCTTGGCCCCTAGCAGCGAGCAGTACTTC. It is translated as CASSLAPSSEQYF.

V gene TRBV15 combines with J gene TRBJ1-1; 7 nucleotides match TRBD1. In germline, CDR1 is LNHNV, CDR2 YYDKDF (reference sequence). There are 15 residues in the CDR3. V lost 2 bases, J lost 4 bases, and 7 bases stayed unmatched. The chain's CDR3 is CATSRPSRGGTEAFF. DNA of the CDR3: TGTGCCACCAGCAGACCATCCAGGGGGGGCACTGAAGCTTTCTTT.

J is TRBJ1-4 and V is TRBV9; tentatively, D is TRBD1 (6 bases). V was cut by 0 bases and J by 7 bases, with 13 bases left in between. The length of the CDR3 is 15 residues. Germline assignment: CDR1 SGDLS and CDR2 YYNGEE. The CDR3 DNA reads TGTGCCAGCAGCGTAGAGTCAGGGGTTGGTGAAAAACTGTTTTTT. Amino acid sequence: CASSVESGVGEKLFF. Filled out from reference TRBV9 and TRBJ1-4, the complete variable domain reads DSGVTQTPKHLITATGQRVTLRCSPRSGDLSVYWYQQSLDQGLQFLIQYYNGEERAKGNILERFSAQQFPDLHSELNLSSLELGDSALYFCASSVESGVGEKLFFGSGTQLSVL.

The chain joins TRBV4-2 to TRBJ2-2; 10 positions agree with TRBD1. V was clipped by 2 bases and J by 3 bases; unmatched bases: 9. Germline V gene lookup returns CDR1 LGHNA and CDR2 YNFKEQ. The CDR3 spans 18 residues. In DNA, the CDR3 is TGTGCCAGCAGCCAAATCAATCTCGGACAGGGGGACACCGGGGAGCTGTTTTTT. Translating gives CASSQINLGQGDTGELFF.

This clone was observed once. The chain's CDR3 is CASSFLPGANVLTF. In DNA, the CDR3 is TGTGCCAGCAGCTTTCTTCCTGGGGCCAACGTCCTGACTTTC. The chain combines TRBV7-2 with TRBJ2-6; D is uncertain. This CDR3 is 14 amino acids long. In germline, CDR1 is SGHTA, CDR2 FQGNSA. V was cut by 3 bases and J by 2 bases, with 5 bases left in between.

The chain is built from TRBV6-5 and TRBJ1-2, with D possibly matching TRBD1 (5 bases). This CDR3 is 14 amino acids long. V was clipped by 0 bases and J by 8 bases, with 13 bases between them. Germline V gives CDR1 MNHEY, CDR2 SVGAGI. The DNA for the CDR3 is TGTGCCAGCAGTTACTCGATCGGGGCGCAGGGCTACACCTTC. As protein: CASSYSIGAQGYTF.